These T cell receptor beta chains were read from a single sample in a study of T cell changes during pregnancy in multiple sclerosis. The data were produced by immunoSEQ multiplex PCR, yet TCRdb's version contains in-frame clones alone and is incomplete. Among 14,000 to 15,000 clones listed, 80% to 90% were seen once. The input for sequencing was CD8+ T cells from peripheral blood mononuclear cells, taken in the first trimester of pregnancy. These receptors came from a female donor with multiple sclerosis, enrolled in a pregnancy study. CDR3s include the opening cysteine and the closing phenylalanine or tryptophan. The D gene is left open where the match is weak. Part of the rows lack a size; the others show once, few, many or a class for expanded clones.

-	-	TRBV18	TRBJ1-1	TGTGCCAGCTCAAAACCCAGGGGCACTGAAGCTTTCTTT	CASSKPRGTEAFF
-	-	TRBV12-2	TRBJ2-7	TGTGCAAGTCGCTTAGCCCCCCTAGCGGTCCGAACCTACGAGCAGTACTTC	CASRLAPLAVRTYEQYF
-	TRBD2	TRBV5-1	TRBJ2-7	TGCGCCAGCAGTCCTAGCGGGGGAAGCTCCTACGAGCAGTACTTC	CASSPSGGSSYEQYF
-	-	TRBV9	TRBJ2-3	TGTGCCAGCAGCGGGGGGACTGCCACTACGCAGTATTTT	CASSGGTATTQYF
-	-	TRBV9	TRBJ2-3	TGTGCCAGCAGCGTAGAAGGAAGCGGGCCCGCCACAGATACGCAGTATTTT	CASSVEGSGPATDTQYF
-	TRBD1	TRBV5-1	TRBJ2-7	TGCGCCAGCAGCGACAGACAGGGGTCGACCTACGAGCAGTACTTC	CASSDRQGSTYEQYF
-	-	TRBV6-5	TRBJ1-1	TGTGCCAGCAGTCCCGAGACAGTCATGAACACTGAAGCTTTCTTT	CASSPETVMNTEAFF
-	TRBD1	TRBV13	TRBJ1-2	TGTGCCAGCAGCTTAGGCTTGGGACAGGCCCTCTATGGCTACACCTTC	CASSLGLGQALYGYTF
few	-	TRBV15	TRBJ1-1	TGTGCCACCGGGCCTACTAACACTGAAGCTTTCTTT	CATGPTNTEAFF
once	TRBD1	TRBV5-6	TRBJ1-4	TGTGCCAGCAGCTTGGGGACAGGCTTTGCAACTAATGAAAAACTGTTTTTT	CASSLGTGFATNEKLFF
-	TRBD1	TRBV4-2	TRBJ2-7	TGTGCCAGCAGCCCTTCGGGGACAGACCCCTACGAGCAGTACTTC	CASSPSGTDPYEQYF
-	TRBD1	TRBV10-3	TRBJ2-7	TGTGCCATTTTGTCCGGGACAGAGTACTTC	CAILSGTEYF
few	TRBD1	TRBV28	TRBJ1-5	TGTGCCAGCATTCCCCAAGGGGACAGGGGGCAGAGCGGCAATCAGCCCCAGCATTTT	CASIPQGDRGQSGNQPQHF
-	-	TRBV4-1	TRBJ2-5	TGCGCCAGCACCACCAAGAGGGGACTCCAAGAGACCCAGTACTTC	CASTTKRGLQETQYF
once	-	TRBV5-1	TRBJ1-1	TGCGCCAGCAGCTTGGGGCAGACAGGTGGAGACACTGAAGCTTTCTTT	CASSLGQTGGDTEAFF
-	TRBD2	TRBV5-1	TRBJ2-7	TGCGCCAGCAGCTTGAACTTAGCGGGGTCCTACGAGCAGTACTTC	CASSLNLAGSYEQYF
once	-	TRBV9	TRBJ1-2	TGTGCCAGCAGCGCGGGGGGGGGAGATGGCTACACCTTC	CASSAGGGDGYTF
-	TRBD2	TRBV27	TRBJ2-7	TGTGCCAGCAGTTTACCTAGCGGGAGCCTCGAGCAGTACTTC	CASSLPSGSLEQYF
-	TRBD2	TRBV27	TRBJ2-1	TGTGCCAGCAGTTTTCACAGGGTGGCTAGCGGGAGCTCCTACAATGAGCAGTTCTTC	CASSFHRVASGSSYNEQFF
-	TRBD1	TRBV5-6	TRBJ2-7	TGTGCCAGCAGCTTCCGGGACAGGTACTACGAGCAGTACTTC	CASSFRDRYYEQYF
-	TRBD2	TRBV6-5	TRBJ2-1	TGTGCCAGCAGTGTCACTAGCGGGAGGCTCGATGAGCAGTTCTTC	CASSVTSGRLDEQFF
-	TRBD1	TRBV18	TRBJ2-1	TGTGCCAGCTCACCCGGGACAGGGGGTTACAATGAGCAGTTCTTC	CASSPGTGGYNEQFF
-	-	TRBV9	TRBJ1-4	TGTGCCAGCAGCGTAGCGGGATCTACGGAAAAACTGTTTTTT	CASSVAGSTEKLFF
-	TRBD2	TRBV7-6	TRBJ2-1	TGTGCCAGCAGCCTTAGGACTAGCGGGACCCCCTACAATGAGCAGTTCTTC	CASSLRTSGTPYNEQFF
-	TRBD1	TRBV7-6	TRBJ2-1	TGTGCCATCTCCAGGGGACAGTACAATGAGCAGTTCTTC	CAISRGQYNEQFF